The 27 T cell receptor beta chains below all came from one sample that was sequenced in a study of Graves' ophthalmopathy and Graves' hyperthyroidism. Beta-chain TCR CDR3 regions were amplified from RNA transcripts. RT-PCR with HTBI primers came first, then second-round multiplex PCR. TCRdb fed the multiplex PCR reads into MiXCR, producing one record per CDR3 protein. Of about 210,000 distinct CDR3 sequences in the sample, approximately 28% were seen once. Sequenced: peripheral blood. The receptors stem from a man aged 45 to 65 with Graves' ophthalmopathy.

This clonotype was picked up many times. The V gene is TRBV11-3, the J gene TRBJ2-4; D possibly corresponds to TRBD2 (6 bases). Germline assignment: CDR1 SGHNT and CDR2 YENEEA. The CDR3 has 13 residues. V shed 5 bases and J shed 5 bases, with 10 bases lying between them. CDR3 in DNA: TGTGCCAGCAGCCGGTGGGAGGAAAACATTCAGTACTTC. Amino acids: CASSRWEENIQYF.

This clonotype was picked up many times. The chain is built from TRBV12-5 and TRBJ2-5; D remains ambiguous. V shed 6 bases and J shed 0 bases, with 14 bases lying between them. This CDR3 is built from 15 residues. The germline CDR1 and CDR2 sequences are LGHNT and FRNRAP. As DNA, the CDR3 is TGTGCTAGTGGGCGGCCTGCCCTGTACCAAGAGACCCAGTACTTC. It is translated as CASGRPALYQETQYF. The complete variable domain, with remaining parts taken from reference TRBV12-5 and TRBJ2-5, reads DARVTQTPRHKVTEMGQEVTMRCQPILGHNTVFWYRQTMMQGLELLAYFRNRAPLDDSGMPKDRFSAEMPDATLATLKIQPSEPRDSAVYFCASGRPALYQETQYFGPGTRLLVL.

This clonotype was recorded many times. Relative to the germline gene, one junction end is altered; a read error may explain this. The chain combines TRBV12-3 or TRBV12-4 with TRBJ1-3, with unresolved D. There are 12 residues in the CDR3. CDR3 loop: CASSLVVDARDF. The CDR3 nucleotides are TGTGCCAGCAGTTTAGTAGTGGACGCCAGAGATTTT.

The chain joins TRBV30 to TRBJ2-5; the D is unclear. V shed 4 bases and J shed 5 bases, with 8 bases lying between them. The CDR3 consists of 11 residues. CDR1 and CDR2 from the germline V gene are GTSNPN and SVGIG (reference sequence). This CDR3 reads CAWIRRETQYF. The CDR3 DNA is TGTGCCTGGATTCGCAGGGAGACCCAGTACTTC. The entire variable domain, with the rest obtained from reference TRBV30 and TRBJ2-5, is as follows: SQTIHQWPATLVQPVGSPLSLECTVEGTSNPNLYWYRQAAGRGLQLLFYSVGIGQISSEVPQNLSASRPQDRQFILSSKKLLLSDSGFYLCAWIRRETQYFGPGTRLLVL.

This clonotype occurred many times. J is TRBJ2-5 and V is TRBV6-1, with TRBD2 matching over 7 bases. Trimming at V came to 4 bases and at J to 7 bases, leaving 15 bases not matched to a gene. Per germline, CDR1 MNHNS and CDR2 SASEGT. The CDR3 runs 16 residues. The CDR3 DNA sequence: TGTGCCAGCAGTGGGGCGGGGGTTACCCTCGGGACGACCCAGTACTTC. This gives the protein CASSGAGVTLGTTQYF.

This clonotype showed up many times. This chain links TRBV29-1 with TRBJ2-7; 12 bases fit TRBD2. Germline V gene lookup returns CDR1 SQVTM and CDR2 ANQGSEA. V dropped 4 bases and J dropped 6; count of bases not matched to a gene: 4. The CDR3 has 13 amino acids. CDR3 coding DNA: TGCAGCGTTGGACCTAGCGGGAGGGGCGAGCAGTACTTC. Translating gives CSVGPSGRGEQYF.

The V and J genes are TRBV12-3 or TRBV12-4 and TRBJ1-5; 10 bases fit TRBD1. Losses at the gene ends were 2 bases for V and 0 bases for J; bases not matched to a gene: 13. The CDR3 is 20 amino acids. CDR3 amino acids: CASSLIWGTGDLYSNQPQHF. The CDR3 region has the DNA TGTGCCAGCAGTTTAATCTGGGGGACAGGGGACCTATATAGCAATCAGCCCCAGCATTTT.

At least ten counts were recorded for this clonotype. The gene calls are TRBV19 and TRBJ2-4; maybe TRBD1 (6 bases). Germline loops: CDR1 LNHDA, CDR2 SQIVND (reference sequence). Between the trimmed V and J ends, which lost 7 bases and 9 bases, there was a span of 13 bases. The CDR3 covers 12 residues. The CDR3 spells CASTNTGRIQYF. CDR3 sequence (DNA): TGTGCCAGTACTAATACAGGGCGCATTCAGTACTTC.

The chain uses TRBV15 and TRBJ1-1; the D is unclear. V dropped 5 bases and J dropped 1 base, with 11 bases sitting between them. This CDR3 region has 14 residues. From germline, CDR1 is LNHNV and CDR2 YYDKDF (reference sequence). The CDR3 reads CATSGLGGNTEAFF. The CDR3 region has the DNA TGTGCCACCAGCGGGCTCGGCGGGAACACTGAAGCTTTCTTT. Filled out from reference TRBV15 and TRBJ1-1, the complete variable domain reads DAMVIQNPRYQVTQFGKPVTLSCSQTLNHNVMYWYQQKSSQAPKLLFHYYDKDFNNEADTPDNFQSRRPNTSFCFLDIRSPGLGDTAMYLCATSGLGGNTEAFFGQGTRLTVV.

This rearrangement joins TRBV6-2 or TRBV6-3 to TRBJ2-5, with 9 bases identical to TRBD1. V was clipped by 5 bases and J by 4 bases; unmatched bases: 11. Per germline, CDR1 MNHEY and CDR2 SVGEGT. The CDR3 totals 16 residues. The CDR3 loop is CASSQTGTGILETQYF. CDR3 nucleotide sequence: TGTGCCAGCAGTCAAACCGGGACAGGGATATTAGAGACCCAGTACTTC.

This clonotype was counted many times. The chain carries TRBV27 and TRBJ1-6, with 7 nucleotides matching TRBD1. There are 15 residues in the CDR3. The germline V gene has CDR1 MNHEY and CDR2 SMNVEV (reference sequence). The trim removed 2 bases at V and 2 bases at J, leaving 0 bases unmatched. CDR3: CASSLRGPYNSPLHF. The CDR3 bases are TGTGCCAGCAGTTTAAGGGGGCCCTATAATTCACCCCTCCACTTT.

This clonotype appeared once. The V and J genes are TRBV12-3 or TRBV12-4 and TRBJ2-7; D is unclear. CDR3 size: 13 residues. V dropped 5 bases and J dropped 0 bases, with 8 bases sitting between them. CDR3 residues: CASSGMVSYEQYF. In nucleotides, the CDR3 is TGTGCCAGCAGTGGTATGGTCTCCTACGAGCAGTACTTC.

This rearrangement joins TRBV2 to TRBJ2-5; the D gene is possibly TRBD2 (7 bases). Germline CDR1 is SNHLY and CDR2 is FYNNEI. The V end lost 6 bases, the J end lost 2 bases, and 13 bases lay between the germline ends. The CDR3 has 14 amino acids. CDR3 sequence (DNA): TGTGCCAGCAGGTTTAGGGGGGGACAAGAGACCCAGTACTTC. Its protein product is CASRFRGGQETQYF.

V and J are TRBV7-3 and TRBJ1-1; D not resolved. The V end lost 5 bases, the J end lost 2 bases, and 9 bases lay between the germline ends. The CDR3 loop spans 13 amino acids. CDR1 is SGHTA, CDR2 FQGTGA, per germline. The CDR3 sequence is CASSQVINTEAFF. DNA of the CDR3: TGTGCCAGCAGCCAAGTCATCAACACTGAAGCTTTCTTT.

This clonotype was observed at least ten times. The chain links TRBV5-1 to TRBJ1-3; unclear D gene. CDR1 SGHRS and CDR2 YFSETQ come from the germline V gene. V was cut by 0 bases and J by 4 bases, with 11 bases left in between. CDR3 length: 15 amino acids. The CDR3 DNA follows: TGCGCCAGCAGCTTGGAACCGGGATCAGGAAACACCATATATTTT. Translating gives CASSLEPGSGNTIYF.

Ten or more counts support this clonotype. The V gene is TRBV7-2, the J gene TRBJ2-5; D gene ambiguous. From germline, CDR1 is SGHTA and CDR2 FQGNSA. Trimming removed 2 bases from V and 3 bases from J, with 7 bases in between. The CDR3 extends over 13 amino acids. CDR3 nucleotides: TGTGCCAGCAGCTTACGCCTGGAAGAGACCCAGTACTTC. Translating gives CASSLRLEETQYF.

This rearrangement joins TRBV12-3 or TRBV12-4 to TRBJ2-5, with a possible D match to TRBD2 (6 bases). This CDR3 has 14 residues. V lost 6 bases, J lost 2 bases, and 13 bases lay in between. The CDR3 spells CASSPTSYQETQYF. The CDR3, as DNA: TGTGCCAGCAGCCCTACTAGCTATCAAGAGACCCAGTACTTC.

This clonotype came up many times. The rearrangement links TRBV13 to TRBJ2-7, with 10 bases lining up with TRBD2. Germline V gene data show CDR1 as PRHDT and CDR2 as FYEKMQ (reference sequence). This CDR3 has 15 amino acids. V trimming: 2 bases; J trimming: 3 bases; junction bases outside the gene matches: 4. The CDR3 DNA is TGTGCCAGCAGCTTATTGTCTAGCGGGAGCTACGAGCAGTACTTC. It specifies CASSLLSSGSYEQYF.

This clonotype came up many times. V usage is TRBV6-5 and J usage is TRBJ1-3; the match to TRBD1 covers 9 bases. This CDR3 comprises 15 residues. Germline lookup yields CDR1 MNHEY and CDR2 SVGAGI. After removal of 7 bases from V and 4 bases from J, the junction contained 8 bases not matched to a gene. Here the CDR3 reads CASKGQGLLGNTIYF. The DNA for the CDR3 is TGTGCCAGCAAAGGACAGGGGTTGTTAGGAAACACCATATATTTT.

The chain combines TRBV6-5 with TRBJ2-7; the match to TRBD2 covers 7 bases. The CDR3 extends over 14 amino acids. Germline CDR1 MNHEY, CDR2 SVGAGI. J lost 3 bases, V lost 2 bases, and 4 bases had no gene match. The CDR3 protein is CASSYGWGGYEQYF. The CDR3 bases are TGTGCCAGCAGTTACGGGTGGGGGGGCTACGAGCAGTACTTC.

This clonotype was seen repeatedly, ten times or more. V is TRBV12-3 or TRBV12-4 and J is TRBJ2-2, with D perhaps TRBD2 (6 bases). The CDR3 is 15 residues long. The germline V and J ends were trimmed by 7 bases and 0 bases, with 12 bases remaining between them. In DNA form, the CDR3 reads TGTGCCAGCAACTCGGCGGGGCCGAACACCGGGGAGCTGTTTTTT. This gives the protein CASNSAGPNTGELFF.

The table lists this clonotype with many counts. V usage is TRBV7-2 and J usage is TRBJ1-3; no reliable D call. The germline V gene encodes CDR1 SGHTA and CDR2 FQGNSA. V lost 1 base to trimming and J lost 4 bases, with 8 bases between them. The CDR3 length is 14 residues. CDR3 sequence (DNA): TGTGCCAGCAGCTTAGGGTTTGAAGGAAACACCATATATTTT. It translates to CASSLGFEGNTIYF.

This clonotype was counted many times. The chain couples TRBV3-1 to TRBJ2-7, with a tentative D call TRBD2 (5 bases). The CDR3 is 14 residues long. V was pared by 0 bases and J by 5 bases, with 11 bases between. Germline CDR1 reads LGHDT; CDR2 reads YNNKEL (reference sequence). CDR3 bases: TGTGCCAGCAGCCAAGATCTGGTGGGAGACGAGCAGTACTTC. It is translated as CASSQDLVGDEQYF.

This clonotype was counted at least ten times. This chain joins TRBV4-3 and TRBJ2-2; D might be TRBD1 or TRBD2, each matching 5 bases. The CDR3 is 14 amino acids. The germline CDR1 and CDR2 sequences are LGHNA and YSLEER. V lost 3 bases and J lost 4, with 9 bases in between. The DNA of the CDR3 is TGCGCCAGCAGCCAGGGACGCTCCACCGGGGAGCTGTTTTTT. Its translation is CASSQGRSTGELFF.

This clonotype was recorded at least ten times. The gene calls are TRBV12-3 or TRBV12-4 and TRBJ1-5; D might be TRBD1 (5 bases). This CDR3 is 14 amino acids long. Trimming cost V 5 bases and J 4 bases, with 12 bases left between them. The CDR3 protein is CASSGDGANQPQHF. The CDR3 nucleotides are TGTGCCAGCAGTGGGGACGGCGCGAATCAGCCCCAGCATTTT.

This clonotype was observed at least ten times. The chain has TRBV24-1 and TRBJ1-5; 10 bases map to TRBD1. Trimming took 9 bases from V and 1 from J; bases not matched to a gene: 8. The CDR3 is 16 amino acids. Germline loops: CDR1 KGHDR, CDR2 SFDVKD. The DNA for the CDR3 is TGTGCCACCGGGGCCGGGACAGGGGCAAGCAATCAGCCCCAGCATTTT. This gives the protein CATGAGTGASNQPQHF.

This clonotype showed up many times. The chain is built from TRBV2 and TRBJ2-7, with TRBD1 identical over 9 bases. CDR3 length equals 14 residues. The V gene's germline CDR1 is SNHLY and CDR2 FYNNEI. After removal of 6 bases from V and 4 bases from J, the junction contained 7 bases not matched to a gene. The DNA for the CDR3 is TGTGCCAGCAGGGAAACCGGGACAGGGTACGAGCAGTACTTC. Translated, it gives CASRETGTGYEQYF.